The 30 T cell receptor beta chains presented below share a single source sample, sequenced in a study of T cell repertoires in cytomegalovirus infection (dated 2019 in TCRdb). Sequencing was carried out with an Illumina HiSeq 1500. TCRdb reprocessing: public reads trimmed at Q25 with fastp, clones called with MiXCR, in-frame beta chains kept. Records with the same CDR3 protein are collapsed into one entry carrying the most frequent genes and DNA. This sample has around 450,000 distinct CDR3 sequences in its table, and about a third of those were observed once. Around 15% of the sample belongs to the ten largest clones. Source material: PBMCs. These receptors were collected from a human donor in good health (CMV status not recorded). Some clones in this sample may be carry-over from other donors' samples.

This clonotype was detected a few times. This chain joins TRBV20-1 and TRBJ1-5, with D maybe TRBD1 (5 bases). CDR3 length: 12 amino acids. The V gene lost 3 bases and the J gene lost 7 bases, with 10 bases spanning the gap. Germline loops: CDR1 DFQATT, CDR2 SNEGSKA (reference sequence). The CDR3 here is CSASYRGQPQHF. The DNA of the CDR3 is TGCAGTGCTAGCTATCGGGGGCAGCCCCAGCATTTT.

The chain uses TRBV7-2 and TRBJ2-4, with D perhaps TRBD1 (5 bases). The CDR3 consists of 17 residues. Trimming cost V 4 bases and J 0 bases, with 16 bases left between them. CDR1 and CDR2 from the germline V gene are SGHTA and FQGNSA. For the CDR3, the DNA is TGTGCCAGCAGCTCACCAGGGTTCGCTAAAGCCAAAAACATTCAGTACTTC. Its protein is CASSSPGFAKAKNIQYF.

The chain links TRBV7-4 to TRBJ1-1; D is possibly TRBD1 (6 bases). The CDR3 totals 14 residues. The germline gives CDR1 SGHVT, CDR2 SQSDAQ. With 6 bases removed from V and 6 bases from J, the gap between germline ends came to 17 bases. The CDR3 DNA sequence: TGTGCCAGCAGGATAAATACAGGGAGCCCTGAAGCTTTCTTT. Protein product: CASRINTGSPEAFF.

This clonotype was seen many times. V gene TRBV11-2 combines with J gene TRBJ2-7; D unresolved. CDR1 and CDR2 from the germline V gene are SGHAT and FQNNGV. V lost 1 base, J lost 4 bases, and 8 bases lay in between. The CDR3 is 13 residues long. In DNA form, the CDR3 reads TGTGCCAGCAGCTTAGCAAAAGGGTACGAGCAGTACTTC. Its translation is CASSLAKGYEQYF.

The chain combines TRBV12-3 or TRBV12-4 with TRBJ1-2, with a weak D call TRBD1 (6 bases). This CDR3 region has 15 residues. Trimming left V 3 bases short and J 0 bases short, with 11 bases between. Here the CDR3 DNA reads TGTGCCAGCAGTTTCTCGGGGGCGACTAACTATGGCTACACCTTC. It is translated as CASSFSGATNYGYTF.

This clonotype was counted only a few times. V usage is TRBV6-6 and J usage is TRBJ2-2; D remains ambiguous. V lost 0 bases and J lost 2, with 4 bases in between. CDR1 MNHNY and CDR2 SVGAGI come from the germline V gene (reference sequence). CDR3 length: 14 amino acids. The CDR3 DNA reads as TGTGCCAGCAGTTACTCCGATAACACCGGGGAGCTGTTTTTT. It yields the protein CASSYSDNTGELFF.

This chain uses TRBV6-5 with TRBJ2-5; D gene unclear. With 5 bases removed from V and 7 bases from J, the gap between germline ends came to 20 bases. Germline CDR1 reads MNHEY; CDR2 reads SVGAGI. This CDR3 has 15 residues. CDR3 region: CASSQSTGPPGTQYF. Here the CDR3 DNA reads TGTGCCAGCAGTCAATCGACGGGCCCCCCGGGGACCCAGTACTTC.

This clonotype has more than one count but fewer than ten. This chain connects TRBV2 to TRBJ2-2, with 8 bases aligning to TRBD2. The CDR3 runs to 17 residues. The V segment lost 4 bases and the J segment 4 bases; nucleotides outside the gene matches: 11. CDR1 is SNHLY, CDR2 FYNNEI, per germline. The CDR3 DNA follows: TGTGCCAGCAGTGGGGGAGGACTAGCACGGGGCACCGGGGAGCTGTTTTTT. It is translated as CASSGGGLARGTGELFF.

This clonotype was picked up many times. The chain joins TRBV12-3 or TRBV12-4 to TRBJ1-3; D not resolved. V was pared by 6 bases and J by 4 bases, with 13 bases between. This CDR3 spans 14 amino acids. CDR3: CASSLRGSGNTIYF. The CDR3 DNA sequence: TGTGCCAGCAGCTTACGAGGATCGGGAAACACCATATATTTT.

This clonotype was detected a few times. The chain employs TRBV29-1 and TRBJ1-2; D ambiguous. This CDR3 is 14 amino acids long. CDR1 and CDR2 from the germline V gene are SQVTM and ANQGSEA. V dropped 2 bases and J dropped 0 bases, with 10 bases sitting between them. As DNA, the CDR3 is TGCAGCGTTGAAAGGAGGTTAGCTAACTATGGCTACACCTTC. Its translation: CSVERRLANYGYTF. Filled out from reference TRBV29-1 and TRBJ1-2, the complete variable domain reads SAVISQKPSRDICQRGTSLTIQCQVDSQVTMMFWYRQQPGQSLTLIATANQGSEATYESGFVIDKFPISRPNLTFSTLTVSNMSPEDSSIYLCSVERRLANYGYTFGSGTRLTVV.

The CDR3 sequence: CASRRQGSDQPQHF. The CDR3 DNA reads TGTGCCAGCAGGAGGCAGGGAAGCGACCAGCCCCAGCATTTT. This sequence joins TRBV28 and TRBJ1-5; D may be TRBD1 (5 bases). Germline lookup yields CDR1 MDHEN and CDR2 SYDVKM. V dropped 6 bases and J dropped 7 bases, with 16 bases sitting between them. The length of the CDR3 is 14 residues.

This clonotype showed up just once. The J gene is TRBJ1-1, the V gene TRBV10-3; TRBD1 is a possible D gene (5 bases). The V gene's germline CDR1 is ENHRY and CDR2 SYGVKD. CDR3 length: 15 residues. Trimming cost V 4 bases and J 0 bases, with 12 bases left between them. The CDR3 is CAISVGQLMNTEAFF. CDR3 sequence (DNA): TGTGCCATCAGTGTTGGACAACTCATGAACACTGAAGCTTTCTTT.

The chain links TRBV5-4 to TRBJ1-1, with D possibly matching TRBD1 (6 bases). V lost 4 bases and J lost 0, with 22 bases in between. The CDR3 is made up of 18 amino acids. The germline V gene has CDR1 SGHNT and CDR2 YYREEE (reference sequence). Here the CDR3 DNA reads TGTGCCAGCAGCCCTAAGGGGAGGGGGAGTCACATGAACACTGAAGCTTTCTTT. Protein: CASSPKGRGSHMNTEAFF.

This clonotype has more than one count but fewer than ten. The rearrangement uses TRBV4-1 and TRBJ1-2; D perhaps matches TRBD1 (6 bases). The CDR3 is 14 amino acids. V was pared by 0 bases and J by 6 bases, with 11 bases between. The V gene's germline CDR1 is MGHRA and CDR2 YSYEKL. CDR3 region: CASSQDLGGDGYTF. DNA for the CDR3: TGCGCCAGCAGCCAAGATCTAGGGGGAGATGGCTACACCTTC.

In this sample, this clonotype turned up many times. This chain joins TRBV7-2 and TRBJ2-7, with D tentatively TRBD2 (6 bases). Germline lookup yields CDR1 SGHTA and CDR2 FQGNSA. Trimming cost V 0 bases and J 0 bases, with 24 bases left between them. This CDR3 region has 20 residues. The CDR3 nucleotides are TGTGCCAGCAGCTTAGCGTGGGGGTATGGGCTAGCGCGAAGCTCCTACGAGCAGTACTTC. Protein: CASSLAWGYGLARSSYEQYF.

The CDR3 spells CASSKGGVSSTDTQYF. CDR3 coding DNA: TGTGCCAGCAGCAAAGGGGGGGTCAGCAGCACAGATACGCAGTATTTT. This rearrangement joins TRBV11-2 to TRBJ2-3; D possibly corresponds to TRBD2 (7 bases). The CDR3 spans 16 residues. Trimming cost V 5 bases and J 0 bases, with 15 bases left between them. In germline, CDR1 is SGHAT, CDR2 FQNNGV.

This clonotype has more than one count but fewer than ten. The rearrangement uses TRBV18 and TRBJ1-2, with D maybe TRBD1 (6 bases). The V gene lost 3 bases and the J gene lost 8 bases, with 16 bases spanning the gap. This CDR3 contains 14 residues. CDR1 and CDR2 (germline): KGHSH, LQKENI. In nucleotides, the CDR3 is TGTGCCAGCTCACCCTACGACAGGTTCTACGGCTACACCTTC. It encodes CASSPYDRFYGYTF.

V and J are TRBV7-8 and TRBJ2-2, with D possibly TRBD1 on 8 matching bases. V lost 5 bases and J 3 bases, leaving 13 bases between the germline ends. Per germline, CDR1 SGHVS and CDR2 FQNEAQ. The CDR3 is 15 amino acids. The DNA for the CDR3 is TGTGCCAGCAGCCTAACAGGGGGGGACACCGGGGAGCTGTTTTTT. This translates into CASSLTGGDTGELFF.

A word on this clonotype: A much larger clone is a single base away; this may be a read error. The chain joins TRBV5-5 to TRBJ1-1; unclear D gene. The CDR3 is 14 residues long. Germline loops: CDR1 SGHKS, CDR2 YYEKEE (reference sequence). V was cut by 7 bases and J by 1 base, with 14 bases left in between. CDR3 sequence: CASRPTTRNTEAFF. The CDR3 DNA follows: TGTGCCAGCCGCCCTACCACAAGGAACACTGAAGCTTTCTTT.

The chain carries TRBV24-1 and TRBJ1-2; unclear D gene. V was pared by 6 bases and J by 2 bases, with 9 bases between. This CDR3 has 13 residues. Germline lookup yields CDR1 KGHDR and CDR2 SFDVKD. This chain's CDR3 is CATSLAENYGYTF. In DNA form, the CDR3 reads TGTGCCACCAGTCTGGCAGAAAACTATGGCTACACCTTC.

For the CDR3, the DNA is TGTGCCAGCATAGGACTAGCGGGGGTTTACACAGATACGCAGTATTTT. This sequence encodes CASIGLAGVYTDTQYF. The genes are TRBV6-2 or TRBV6-3 and TRBJ2-3, with 13 bases aligning to TRBD2. CDR3 length: 16 amino acids. Looked up from germline, CDR1 is MNHEY and CDR2 is SVGEGT. V dropped 7 bases and J dropped 2; count of bases not matched to a gene: 6.

The chain combines TRBV5-4 with TRBJ1-2; TRBD1 agrees at 12 bases. CDR1 is SGHNT and CDR2 is YYREEE in the germline V gene (reference sequence). The CDR3 has 15 residues. V was clipped by 1 base and J by 7 bases; unmatched bases: 5. The DNA for the CDR3 is TGTGCCAGCAGCTTGTTGGGGACAGGGGGCGCTGGCTACACCTTC. Amino acid sequence: CASSLLGTGGAGYTF.

CDR3 coding DNA: TGTGCCAGCAGCCAAGATTCAGGGACTACCGAGGAGACCCAGTACTTC. Translation: CASSQDSGTTEETQYF. V and J are TRBV3-1 and TRBJ2-5, with 7 bases lining up with TRBD2. Germline loops: CDR1 LGHDT, CDR2 YNNKEL (reference sequence). The J segment lost 5 bases and the V segment lost 0 bases, leaving 9 bases of the junction unmatched. The CDR3 has 16 residues.

This clonotype was picked up a small number of times. The chain uses TRBV12-3 or TRBV12-4 and TRBJ1-2; D is unresolved. The length of the CDR3 is 15 residues. Trimming took off 0 bases at V and 4 bases at J, with 12 bases between the two ends. CDR3: CASSLALYGTYGYTF. The CDR3 region has the DNA TGTGCCAGCAGTTTAGCGCTATACGGTACCTATGGCTACACCTTC.

This clonotype was detected only a few times. The V call is TRBV27, the J call TRBJ2-2; no definite D call. Looked up from germline, CDR1 is MNHEY and CDR2 is SMNVEV (reference sequence). CDR3 size: 18 residues. The V end lost 1 base, the J end lost 2 bases, and 17 bases lay between the germline ends. The CDR3 region is CASSLFADLNSNTGELFF. The CDR3, as DNA: TGTGCCAGCAGTTTATTTGCAGATTTGAATTCTAACACCGGGGAGCTGTTTTTT.

The rearrangement links TRBV9 to TRBJ2-5; TRBD2 matches 8 bases. CDR3 size: 16 residues. CDR1 and CDR2 from the germline V gene are SGDLS and YYNGEE. With 0 bases clipped from V and 2 bases from J, the junction kept 6 bases outside the gene matches. CDR3 bases: TGTGCCAGCAGCGTAGCTGCGCGGGGGGCGCAAGAGACCCAGTACTTC. It codes for CASSVAARGAQETQYF.

As regards this clonotype: A junction end diverges from the germline sequence, so it may reflect a read error. The chain employs TRBV19 and TRBJ1-1; D might be TRBD1 (5 bases). This CDR3 has 14 residues. The germline V gene has CDR1 LNHDA and CDR2 SQIVND (reference sequence). The CDR3 bases are TGTTCCAGTACCAGGGTCATCATGAACACTGAAGCTTTCTTT. Translation: CSSTRVIMNTEAFF.

The chain employs TRBV4-2 and TRBJ1-2; possibly TRBD1 for D (6 bases). The CDR3 runs 16 residues. In germline, CDR1 is LGHNA, CDR2 YNFKEQ. V was cut by 4 bases and J by 2 bases, with 17 bases left in between. CDR3 coding DNA: TGTGCCAGCAGCCCTACCTGGGGGGCTTCGAACTATGGCTACACCTTC. It translates to CASSPTWGASNYGYTF.

V usage is TRBV29-1 and J usage is TRBJ2-7; either TRBD1 or TRBD2 may fit D (5 bases each). The CDR3 consists of 14 residues. The germline CDR1 and CDR2 sequences are SQVTM and ANQGSEA. V was clipped by 4 bases and J by 5 bases, with 18 bases between them. Written as DNA, the CDR3 is TGCAGCGTTGGGGGCAGGATGGGGACCGACGAGCAGTACTTC. Encoded protein: CSVGGRMGTDEQYF.

A few counts support this clonotype. The rearrangement links TRBV18 to TRBJ1-1, with D perhaps TRBD1 (5 bases). CDR1 and CDR2 from the germline V gene are KGHSH and LQKENI. V was shortened by 1 base and J by 1 base, with 13 bases between the two germline ends. This CDR3 region has 16 residues. CDR3 DNA sequence: TGTGCCAGCTCACCACTATTAGGGGCTCCGAACACTGAAGCTTTCTTT. Residues: CASSPLLGAPNTEAFF.